The 4 T cell receptor beta chains below come from one sample, sequenced in a study of low-dose radiotherapy and immunotherapy resistance in tumors. Covering alpha and beta chains, TRAV- and TRBV-specific primers were used for the first-strand cDNA. TCR amplification ran 15 to 25 PCR cycles using constant-region and V-primer adapter primers. Using its own MiXCR run on the reads, TCRdb lists one record per CDR3 protein. The repertoire holds around 33,000 distinct CDR3 sequences, under 55% seen once, with 4.5% to 7% in the top ten. Regarding time point: after trial treatment. Described treatment: LDRT plus nivolumab, ipilimumab, low-dose cyclophosphamide and aspirin (RACIN trial). Sequencing was performed on PBMCs, taken after low-dose radiotherapy plus immunotherapy. The receptors originated from a male donor with gallbladder cancer.

This chain links TRBV2 with TRBJ2-1, with TRBD1 matching over 7 bases. Losses at the gene ends were 8 bases for V and 6 bases for J; bases not matched to a gene: 4. The CDR3 is made up of 12 amino acids. The germline CDR1 and CDR2 sequences are SNHLY and FYNNEI. The CDR3 spells CASGGQINEQFF. The CDR3, as DNA: TGTGCCAGCGGGGGACAGATCAATGAGCAGTTCTTC.

This clonotype is medium-sized by share. The genes are TRBV28 and TRBJ2-7; 11 bases fit TRBD2. Trimming cost V 8 bases and J 3 bases; bases outside gene matches: 9. In germline, CDR1 is MDHEN, CDR2 SYDVKM. The CDR3 has 15 amino acids. The CDR3 loop reads CASQSLAGGSYEQYF. Written as DNA, the CDR3 is TGTGCCAGCCAGAGCCTAGCGGGAGGCAGCTACGAGCAGTACTTC.

By proportion, this clonotype is medium-sized. The chain combines TRBV12-5 with TRBJ2-5; either TRBD1 or TRBD2 may fit D (6 bases each). This CDR3 is built from 15 residues. V was trimmed by 7 bases and J by 2 bases, leaving 17 bases between them. CDR1 and CDR2 from the germline V gene are LGHNT and FRNRAP. This CDR3 is CASAGGTGHQETQYF. In nucleotides, the CDR3 is TGTGCTAGTGCCGGAGGGACGGGACATCAAGAGACCCAGTACTTC.

This clonotype was observed a handful of times. This rearrangement joins TRBV5-4 to TRBJ1-5; no firm D call. This CDR3 has 15 residues. Trimming cost V 0 bases and J 2 bases, with 9 bases left between them. Germline lookup yields CDR1 SGHNT and CDR2 YYREEE (reference sequence). The CDR3 nucleotides read TGTGCCAGCAGCTTGGATCGCTGGGGCAATCAGCCCCAGCATTTT. Its protein product is CASSLDRWGNQPQHF.